These 10 T cell receptor beta chains were sequenced from one sample in a study of T cell repertoires in cytomegalovirus infection (dated by TCRdb to between 2018 and 2021). Instrument used: Illumina HiSeq 1500. The public reads were run again by TCRdb, first through fastp at Q25 and then through MiXCR, and only productive beta chains were kept. Every entry covers one CDR3 protein and lists the most common genes and DNA from its rows. This sample comprises about a million distinct CDR3 sequences, approximately 32% of them detected only once. In total, the top ten clones hold 10% to 15% of the sample. Explained via the paper, the treatment or condition label denotes: in vitro stimulation with specific CMV peptide epitopes to enrich CMV-specific T cells. Antigen specificity for these receptors is unknown. The sample here was cultured CD8+ T cells from PBMCs, taken from culture after CMV antigen stimulation. All receptors come from a human donor in good health (CMV status not recorded). Some clones in this sample may be carry-over from other donors' samples.

The genes are TRBV10-3 and TRBJ1-2; 12 bases are shared with TRBD1. Germline CDR1 is ENHRY and CDR2 is SYGVKD. The CDR3 has 14 residues. J lost 4 bases, V lost 6 bases, and 3 bases had no gene match. The CDR3 bases are TGTGCCATCAGGGGACAGGGGGCCGGCTATGGCTACACCTTC. Translated: CAIRGQGAGYGYTF.

The chain joins TRBV7-6 to TRBJ2-3, with a possible D match to TRBD2 (7 bases). The CDR3 is 16 residues long. Germline V gives CDR1 SGHVS, CDR2 FNYEAQ. The V and J ends lost 5 bases and 1 base respectively, with 16 bases between them. DNA for the CDR3: TGTGCCAGCAGCCATGGGGGGGGCGGTGGCACAGATACGCAGTATTTT. This codes for CASSHGGGGGTDTQYF.

This clonotype was detected a few times. This sequence joins TRBV7-9 and TRBJ1-2; the D is unclear. Germline V gene sequence: CDR1 SEHNR, CDR2 FQNEAQ (reference sequence). Trimming stripped 5 bases from V and 2 bases from J, with 12 bases between. The CDR3 consists of 14 residues. CDR3 in DNA: TGTGCCAGCAGCCCCCGTTTTTGGAACTATGGCTACACCTTC. It yields the protein CASSPRFWNYGYTF.

The chain joins TRBV27 to TRBJ1-6, with 7 bases that match TRBD1. Germline CDR1 reads MNHEY; CDR2 reads SMNVEV (reference sequence). J lost 0 bases, V lost 3 bases, and 5 bases had no gene match. This CDR3 has 17 residues. For the CDR3, the DNA is TGTGCCAGCAGTTTCAGAGGGGGCCTCTCCTATAATTCACCCCTCCACTTT. It codes for CASSFRGGLSYNSPLHF.

The chain combines TRBV6-6 with TRBJ2-5, with 7 bases lining up with TRBD1. CDR3 size: 15 residues. V lost 8 bases to trimming and J lost 5 bases; unmatched junction nucleotides: 14. The germline CDR1 and CDR2 sequences are MNHNY and SVGAGI (reference sequence). CDR3 residues: CASHMLKGARETQYF. In DNA, the CDR3 is TGTGCCAGCCATATGCTGAAGGGGGCTAGGGAGACCCAGTACTTC.

DNA for the CDR3: TGTGCCAGTAGTATGTGGGACCGGTCCACTGAAGCTTTCTTT. Its protein product is CASSMWDRSTEAFF. The chain carries TRBV19 and TRBJ1-1; TRBD1 is a possible D gene (5 bases). Germline V gives CDR1 LNHDA, CDR2 SQIVND (reference sequence). V lost 3 bases to trimming and J lost 4 bases, with 12 bases between them. The CDR3 has 14 residues.

The genes are TRBV20-1 and TRBJ2-2; D might be TRBD1 (6 bases). The CDR3 covers 16 residues. The ends were cut back, 1 base at V and 10 bases at J, with 22 bases in the middle. The germline gives CDR1 DFQATT, CDR2 SNEGSKA (reference sequence). The DNA for the CDR3 is TGCAGTGCTAGAGCCACTTTATACAGGGCCGACTCGGAGCTGTTTTTT. Translating it yields CSARATLYRADSELFF.

CDR3 sequence reads: CASSSGTQYQETQYF. CDR3 sequence (DNA): TGTGCCAGCAGTTCCGGGACACAGTACCAAGAGACCCAGTACTTC. The gene calls are TRBV28 and TRBJ2-5, with TRBD1 as a possible D gene (6 bases). With 4 bases removed from V and 0 bases from J, the gap between germline ends came to 12 bases. Germline CDR1 MDHEN, CDR2 SYDVKM. CDR3 size: 15 residues.

A few counts support this clonotype. The chain recombines TRBV4-1 with TRBJ1-2, with 9 bases aligning to TRBD1. Germline V gives CDR1 MGHRA, CDR2 YSYEKL. The CDR3 runs 15 residues. With V trimmed by 0 bases and J by 7 bases, 6 bases remained unmatched. CDR3 DNA sequence: TGCGCCAGCAGCCAAGATGATGGGACAGGGACTGGCTACACCTTC. Translating gives CASSQDDGTGTGYTF.

This chain links TRBV7-9 with TRBJ2-7; 10 positions agree with TRBD1. Trimming took 5 bases from V and 2 from J; bases not matched to a gene: 6. This CDR3 has 15 residues. Germline V lookup: CDR1 SEHNR, CDR2 FQNEAQ (reference sequence). The chain's CDR3 is CASSPDRGRTYEQYF. The CDR3 coding sequence is TGTGCCAGCAGCCCCGACAGGGGGCGCACCTACGAGCAGTACTTC.